These 28 T cell receptor beta chains share one sample of origin, sequenced in a study of blood T cells in healthy people across ages. Then a second PCR, running roughly 7 to 11 cycles, was carried out with a sample-barcoded 5' primer and a J-beta primer mix. TCRdb used MiXCR to reprocess the 5' RACE reads, holding one entry per CDR3 protein. The sample has approximately 1,700,000 distinct CDR3 sequences, about 39% seen once. Input material: blood. The receptors were gathered from a human donor in good health.

The chain employs TRBV11-3 and TRBJ2-4, with a possible D match to TRBD1 (5 bases). The J call could be wrong; TRBJ2-5 is a better fit for the DNA end. This CDR3 contains 13 residues. Germline CDR1 SGHNT, CDR2 YENEEA. CDR3 bases: TGTGCCAGCAGTGGGGCGGACAAAGAGACCCAGTACTTC. It yields the protein CASSGADKETQYF.

This clonotype was seen a few times. The V gene is TRBV29-1, the J gene TRBJ1-2; D is unclear. The germline CDR1 and CDR2 sequences are SQVTM and ANQGSEA. V lost 5 bases and J 6 bases, leaving 16 bases between the germline ends. This CDR3 is 13 amino acids long. The CDR3 DNA reads TGCAGCGTTTTTCCCGGAAATCAAGATGGCTACACCTTC. The encoded protein is CSVFPGNQDGYTF.

This clonotype has more than one count but fewer than ten. The chain has TRBV7-2 and TRBJ2-5; D unclear. Germline V lookup: CDR1 SGHTA, CDR2 FQGNSA. V was shortened by 5 bases and J by 5 bases, with 15 bases between the two germline ends. The CDR3 sequence is 14 residues long. The CDR3 bases are TGTGCCAGCAGCATTACATGGGCAAGGGAGACCCAGTACTTC. Translating gives CASSITWARETQYF. Complete variable domain (other parts from reference TRBV7-2 and TRBJ2-5): GAGVSQSPSNKVTEKGKDVELRCDPISGHTALYWYRQSLGQGLEFLIYFQGNSAPDKSGLPSDRFSAERTGGSVSTLTIQRTQQEDSAVYLCASSITWARETQYFGPGTRLLVL.

This clonotype was observed a single time. The chain couples TRBV27 to TRBJ2-5, with TRBD2 matching over 8 bases. The CDR3 totals 17 residues. Germline V gene data show CDR1 as MNHEY and CDR2 as SMNVEV (reference sequence). Losses at the gene ends were 7 bases for V and 2 bases for J; bases not matched to a gene: 15. The CDR3 DNA sequence: TGTGCCAGCAAACACCTCCCGACCGGGGGGGGTCAAGAGACCCAGTACTTC. Protein product: CASKHLPTGGGQETQYF.

The rearrangement links TRBV5-1 to TRBJ2-3; D possibly corresponds to TRBD2 (5 bases). Trimming shortened V by 4 bases and J by 1 base, and 13 bases separated the two germline ends. Germline lookup yields CDR1 SGHRS and CDR2 YFSETQ. The CDR3 contains 15 residues. The chain's CDR3 is CASSTDGDRTDTQYF. The DNA for the CDR3 is TGCGCCAGCAGCACCGACGGGGATCGCACAGATACGCAGTATTTT.

This clonotype was recorded many times. This chain links TRBV7-9 with TRBJ2-6; no definite D call. CDR3 length: 15 residues. Germline CDR1 is SEHNR and CDR2 is FQNEAQ (reference sequence). Between the trimmed V and J ends, which lost 5 bases and 4 bases, there was a span of 12 bases. CDR3 in amino acids: CASSQWARGANVLTF. DNA of the CDR3: TGTGCCAGCAGCCAGTGGGCCAGGGGGGCCAACGTCCTGACTTTC.

The chain carries TRBV12-3 or TRBV12-4 and TRBJ2-7, with D hard to call. V shed 6 bases and J shed 7 bases, with 16 bases lying between them. The length of the CDR3 is 13 residues. The CDR3 region has the DNA TGTGCCAGCAGACCTTCAGTAACTGGGGAGCAGTACTTC. Amino acids: CASRPSVTGEQYF.

The V gene is TRBV5-1, the J gene TRBJ2-5, with TRBD2 matching 8 bases. This CDR3 has 15 residues. V dropped 2 bases and J dropped 4; count of bases not matched to a gene: 7. Germline-derived CDR1 and CDR2 are SGHRS and YFSETQ. The CDR3 protein is CASSLAQRGIETQYF. CDR3 in DNA: TGCGCCAGCAGCTTAGCACAGCGGGGGATAGAGACCCAGTACTTC.

This clonotype turned up a few times. The J gene is TRBJ2-1, the V gene TRBV5-1, with 7 bases that match TRBD1. Trimming removed 4 bases from V and 5 bases from J; junction bases left unmatched: 6. The CDR3 runs to 14 residues. The germline CDR1 and CDR2 sequences are SGHRS and YFSETQ. The CDR3 region is CASSPTTGNNEQFF. Here the CDR3 DNA reads TGCGCCAGCAGCCCTACGACAGGGAACAATGAGCAGTTCTTC.

This rearrangement joins TRBV29-1 to TRBJ1-1, with a possible D match to TRBD1 (6 bases). This CDR3 is built from 14 residues. The germline gives CDR1 SQVTM, CDR2 ANQGSEA. Trimming took off 6 bases at V and 4 bases at J, with 18 bases between the two ends. For the CDR3, the DNA is TGCAGCGTGACTTTACAGGGCCGGGGCACTGAAGCTTTCTTT. Encoded protein: CSVTLQGRGTEAFF.

This clonotype has more than one count but fewer than ten. The chain employs TRBV25-1 and TRBJ2-7; 8 nucleotides agree with TRBD1. V shed 5 bases, J shed 3 bases, and the junction held 12 bases outside the gene matches. The CDR3 extends over 16 amino acids. The germline V gene encodes CDR1 MGHDK and CDR2 SYGVNS. The CDR3 loop reads CASSFPGQGPLYEQYF. The DNA for the CDR3 is TGTGCCAGCAGTTTCCCTGGACAGGGCCCACTCTACGAGCAGTACTTC.

The chain has TRBV6-5 and TRBJ1-2, with D possibly matching TRBD1 (6 bases). The ends were cut back, 6 bases at V and 4 bases at J, with 12 bases in the middle. The CDR3 has 13 residues. Per germline, CDR1 MNHEY and CDR2 SVGAGI. DNA of the CDR3: TGTGCCAGCAGGGCAGGGGCCCTCTATGGCTACACCTTC. Protein product: CASRAGALYGYTF.

The V gene is TRBV5-6, the J gene TRBJ2-1; tentatively, D is TRBD1 (5 bases). The CDR3 has 13 amino acids. V was shortened by 1 base and J by 11 bases, with 13 bases between the two germline ends. The germline gives CDR1 SGHDT, CDR2 YYEEEE. The CDR3 sequence: CASSLSNPGKQFF. The CDR3 nucleotides are TGTGCCAGCAGCTTGAGTAATCCAGGGAAGCAGTTCTTC.

Of note for this clonotype: This clone may be a read error of a much larger clone one base away. CDR3 in amino acids: CSVELPWGTGTGVYNVQFF. The DNA of the CDR3 is TGCAGCGTTGAGCTTCCTTGGGGTACCGGGACAGGGGTTTACAATGTGCAGTTCTTC. V and J are TRBV29-1 and TRBJ2-1, with TRBD1 matching 10 bases. Per germline, CDR1 SQVTM and CDR2 ANQGSEA. The CDR3 sequence is 19 residues long.

This clonotype was recorded a few times. The junction does not match germline at one end; this may be a read error. This chain uses TRBV12-3 or TRBV12-4 with TRBJ1-4; possibly TRBD1 for D (5 bases). The CDR3 runs to 15 residues. In nucleotides, the CDR3 is TGTGCCAGCAGCATTTATAGGGGCCCCAATGAAAAACGGTTTTTT. It yields the protein CASSIYRGPNEKRFF.

This chain connects TRBV20-1 to TRBJ2-3, with D hard to call. CDR1 is DFQATT and CDR2 is SNEGSKA in the germline V gene (reference sequence). Trimming cost V 3 bases and J 0 bases, with 4 bases left between them. CDR3 length: 12 amino acids. Here the CDR3 reads CSASPSTDTQYF. Written as DNA, the CDR3 is TGCAGTGCTAGTCCTAGCACAGATACGCAGTATTTT.

The chain joins TRBV7-2 to TRBJ2-5; D call uncertain. V lost 1 base and J lost 1, with 13 bases in between. CDR1 SGHTA and CDR2 FQGNSA come from the germline V gene. The CDR3 totals 16 residues. The CDR3 region is CASSLESGRPQETQYF. DNA of the CDR3: TGTGCCAGCAGCTTAGAATCAGGACGGCCCCAAGAGACCCAGTACTTC.

J is TRBJ2-1 and V is TRBV9, with D unclear. Germline lookup yields CDR1 SGDLS and CDR2 YYNGEE. The length of the CDR3 is 15 residues. V lost 7 bases and J lost 0, with 14 bases in between. CDR3 DNA: TGTGCCAGCGGTAAACAGACCAGCTCCTACAATGAGCAGTTCTTC. Protein product: CASGKQTSSYNEQFF.

This clonotype was found a few times. A much more abundant neighbour one base away suggests this may be a read error. This rearrangement joins TRBV18 to TRBJ1-5, with D unresolved. The CDR3 has 13 residues. Germline CDR1 reads KGHSH; CDR2 reads LQKENI. This CDR3 is CASPPGANQPQHF. In DNA, the CDR3 is TGTGCCAGCCCACCGGGTGCAAATCAGCCCCAGCATTTT.

This clonotype came up many times. This chain uses TRBV10-3 with TRBJ2-5; maybe TRBD2 (7 bases). This CDR3 is 11 amino acids long. With 8 bases removed from V and 5 bases from J, the gap between germline ends came to 9 bases. Germline V gene data show CDR1 as ENHRY and CDR2 as SYGVKD. The CDR3 sequence: CAIRGAETQYF. In DNA, the CDR3 is TGTGCCATCCGGGGGGCTGAGACCCAGTACTTC.

The J gene is TRBJ1-6, the V gene TRBV28; 9 positions agree with TRBD1. The CDR3 totals 16 residues. The V gene's germline CDR1 is MDHEN and CDR2 SYDVKM. V lost 7 bases and J lost 10; bases outside the gene matches: 14. The CDR3 loop reads CASILQRDRVRSPLHF. CDR3 DNA sequence: TGTGCCAGCATCTTACAACGGGACAGGGTACGGTCACCCCTCCACTTT.

This rearrangement joins TRBV7-2 to TRBJ2-1; the D call may be TRBD1 or TRBD2 (5 bases each). Germline V gene data show CDR1 as SGHTA and CDR2 as FQGNSA. The CDR3 loop spans 14 amino acids. V was cut by 2 bases and J by 12 bases, with 17 bases left in between. CDR3 bases: TGTGCCAGCAGCTTATCGGGACGGGGTCTTTTGCAGTTCTTC. This codes for CASSLSGRGLLQFF.

As concerns this clonotype: One end of the junction varies from germline; a read error may be responsible. The chain uses TRBV29-1 and TRBJ1-2; no clear D gene. The CDR3 consists of 14 residues. Looked up from germline, CDR1 is SQVTM and CDR2 is ANQGSEA. The DNA of the CDR3 is TGCAACGTTGTGAGCCCTGCCCTCAGCTATGGCTACACCTTC. This sequence encodes CNVVSPALSYGYTF.

This clonotype turned up a few times. CDR3 bases: TGTGCCAGCAGTCCCCGGACCCTTTCCTCTGGGGCCAACGTCCTGACTTTC. Its protein is CASSPRTLSSGANVLTF. The chain has TRBV28 and TRBJ2-6; D call uncertain. The germline gives CDR1 MDHEN, CDR2 SYDVKM. The CDR3 has 17 amino acids. The V end lost 5 bases, the J end lost 0 bases, and 14 bases lay between the germline ends.

The rearrangement uses TRBV5-1 and TRBJ2-3; no clear D gene. This CDR3 spans 13 amino acids. Trimming took off 3 bases at V and 4 bases at J, with 9 bases between the two ends. CDR1 and CDR2 from the germline V gene are SGHRS and YFSETQ. The CDR3 protein is CASSSTTSDTQYF. CDR3 sequence (DNA): TGCGCCAGCAGCTCAACAACCTCAGATACGCAGTATTTT.

The gene calls are TRBV5-6 and TRBJ1-1; 8 bases align to TRBD1. The CDR3 runs 15 residues. Unmatched junction bases numbered 11, after V lost 6 bases and J lost 4 bases. Germline CDR1 is SGHDT and CDR2 is YYEEEE. The CDR3 here is CASTLDRGVATEAFF. The CDR3 bases are TGTGCCAGCACCCTCGACAGGGGAGTCGCCACTGAAGCTTTCTTT.

The gene calls are TRBV12-3 or TRBV12-4 and TRBJ2-5; 9 bases agree with TRBD2. There are 16 residues in the CDR3. J was trimmed by 7 bases and V by 5 bases; bases with no gene match: 14. The CDR3 sequence: CASSRVRGGASGTQYF. CDR3 coding DNA: TGTGCCAGCAGTAGGGTCCGCGGGGGGGCCTCTGGGACCCAGTACTTC.

This clonotype was seen more than once but under ten times. The junction departs from germline at one end; a sequencing error may be responsible. The chain joins TRBV7-9 to TRBJ1-4; D perhaps matches TRBD1 (5 bases). Germline CDR1 is SEHNR and CDR2 is FQNEAQ (reference sequence). CDR3 length: 17 amino acids. DNA of the CDR3: TGTGCCAGTAGCTCAGGGAGGGACGGTTCAACTAATGAAAAACTGTTTTTT. It yields the protein CASSSGRDGSTNEKLFF.